The 15 T cell receptor beta chains below all came from one sample that was sequenced in a study of regulatory T cells in long-lasting Graves disease. Arm-PCR of CDR3 regions and iRepertoire HTBI primers were used to build TCR beta libraries. TCRdb reprocessed the multiplex PCR reads via MiXCR and lists one record per CDR3 protein. The table shows roughly 350,000 distinct CDR3 sequences, with approximately 15% occurring only once. Time point: newly diagnosed GD, antithyroid drugs for less than 3 months. After RNA was extracted from PBMCs, the TCR library was made from it. The sample also formed part of further work on T cells in Graves' hyperthyroidism and ophthalmopathy.

Sequencing used peripheral blood mononuclear cells (PBMCs), obtained at new diagnosis, from a patient treated with antithyroid drugs. Receptors originate from a man aged 35 to 55 with Graves disease.

This clonotype was found a few times. The rearrangement uses TRBV25-1 and TRBJ1-4, with D uncertain. Germline lookup yields CDR1 MGHDK and CDR2 SYGVNS. This CDR3 spans 15 amino acids. V gave up 1 base and J gave up 5 bases, with 11 bases separating them. Here the CDR3 reads CASSESNRLNEKLFF. In DNA form, the CDR3 reads TGTGCCAGCAGTGAATCAAACAGACTGAATGAAAAACTGTTTTTT.

The sample holds many counts of this clonotype. V is TRBV6-1 and J is TRBJ2-3, with 13 bases that match TRBD2. Germline assignment: CDR1 MNHNS and CDR2 SASEGT. The CDR3 is 16 residues long. V shed 4 bases and J 6 bases; nucleotides not matched to a gene: 7. DNA of the CDR3: TGTGCCAGCAGTGGGACCCGGACTAGCGGGGGTGATACGCAGTATTTT. This sequence encodes CASSGTRTSGGDTQYF.

In its sample, this clonotype was seen many times. The CDR3 spells CASSLEVFNNEQFF. CDR3 sequence (DNA): TGTGCCAGCAGCTTAGAAGTCTTCAACAATGAGCAGTTCTTC. This sequence joins TRBV11-2 and TRBJ2-1; D call uncertain. The V end lost 0 bases, the J end lost 5 bases, and 8 bases lay between the germline ends. CDR1 and CDR2 from the germline V gene are SGHAT and FQNNGV. There are 14 residues in the CDR3.

This clonotype appeared many times. This rearrangement joins TRBV7-9 to TRBJ2-2; D call uncertain. CDR1 is SEHNR, CDR2 FQNEAQ, per germline (reference sequence). The CDR3 has 14 amino acids. The V and J ends lost 3 bases and 4 bases respectively, with 9 bases between them. Here the CDR3 DNA reads TGTGCCAGCAGCTTTCGTTCGGGCACCGGGGAGCTGTTTTTT. Its protein is CASSFRSGTGELFF.

This chain links TRBV20-1 with TRBJ2-7, with D hard to call. The CDR3 is 13 amino acids. V lost 6 bases and J 2 bases, leaving 14 bases between the germline ends. The germline V gene has CDR1 DFQATT and CDR2 SNEGSKA (reference sequence). The CDR3 DNA is TGCAGTGCCGAGAAGGACGGAGCCTACGAGCAGTACTTC. Translation: CSAEKDGAYEQYF.

Many counts were recorded for this clonotype. The rearrangement uses TRBV20-1 and TRBJ1-4; the match to TRBD1 covers 7 bases. The CDR3 runs to 15 residues. V lost 2 bases and J lost 7; bases outside the gene matches: 10. The V gene's germline CDR1 is DFQATT and CDR2 SNEGSKA (reference sequence). The CDR3 region has the DNA TGCAGTGCTAGAAACCCGACAGGGCTTGGTGAAAAACTGTTTTTT. It translates to CSARNPTGLGEKLFF.

This clonotype was detected ten times or more. The chain has TRBV28 and TRBJ2-5; D is ambiguous. CDR3 length: 13 amino acids. The ends were cut back, 6 bases at V and 5 bases at J, with 13 bases in the middle. Germline CDR1 MDHEN, CDR2 SYDVKM. The CDR3 spells CASSPPTEETQYF. CDR3 nucleotides: TGTGCCAGCAGCCCCCCGACTGAGGAGACCCAGTACTTC.

In this sample, this clonotype turned up a few times. The V call is TRBV30, the J call TRBJ2-5; D is possibly TRBD1 or TRBD2 (5 bases each). The CDR3 runs 14 residues. CDR1 and CDR2 (germline): GTSNPN, SVGIG (reference sequence). V lost 0 bases and J lost 3, with 11 bases in between. The CDR3 bases are TGTGCCTGGAGTGTATGGGGGTTGGAAGAGACCCAGTACTTC. It specifies CAWSVWGLEETQYF.

This clonotype was counted a few times. The chain joins TRBV7-9 to TRBJ2-3, with D possibly matching TRBD2 (7 bases). The V and J ends lost 9 bases and 1 base respectively, with 17 bases between them. The CDR3 contains 15 residues. Per germline, CDR1 SEHNR and CDR2 FQNEAQ (reference sequence). The CDR3 region has the DNA TGTGCCAGTATGTGGGGGGGGCAGGGCACAGATACGCAGTATTTT. Encoded protein: CASMWGGQGTDTQYF. Using reference TRBV7-9 and TRBJ2-3 for the parts outside the CDR3, the full variable domain is DTGVSQNPRHKITKRGQNVTFRCDPISEHNRLYWYRQTLGQGPEFLTYFQNEAQLEKSRLLSDRFSAERPKGSFSTLEIQRTEQGDSAMYLCASMWGGQGTDTQYFGPGTRLTVL.

This clonotype was picked up many times. This chain connects TRBV2 to TRBJ2-7; 8 bases align to TRBD1. Germline lookup yields CDR1 SNHLY and CDR2 FYNNEI. Trimming took 7 bases from V and 1 from J; bases not matched to a gene: 3. The CDR3 is 13 residues long. DNA for the CDR3: TGTGCCAGCACTAGACAGGGGTCCTACGAGCAGTACTTC. This encodes CASTRQGSYEQYF.

This clonotype was counted at least ten times. The V call is TRBV24-1, the J call TRBJ2-1, with D possibly TRBD2 on 5 matching bases. V lost 3 bases and J 1 base, leaving 12 bases between the germline ends. Germline values: CDR1 KGHDR, CDR2 SFDVKD. The CDR3 runs to 16 residues. CDR3 sequence (DNA): TGTGCCACCAGTGATACCGACTACCCATCCTACAATGAGCAGTTCTTC. Translating gives CATSDTDYPSYNEQFF.

V and J are TRBV2 and TRBJ2-2, with 10 bases aligning to TRBD2. CDR1 SNHLY and CDR2 FYNNEI come from the germline V gene. Trimming removed 5 bases from V and 3 bases from J; junction bases left unmatched: 6. This CDR3 comprises 16 residues. DNA of the CDR3: TGTGCCAGCAGTCGGCTAGCGGGGGTGGACACCGGGGAGCTGTTTTTT. As protein: CASSRLAGVDTGELFF.

The sample holds a few counts of this clonotype. V is TRBV20-1 and J is TRBJ2-2, with 10 bases matching TRBD1. The CDR3 has 15 amino acids. CDR1 DFQATT and CDR2 SNEGSKA come from the germline V gene (reference sequence). Losses at the gene ends were 6 bases for V and 7 bases for J; bases not matched to a gene: 11. The CDR3 nucleotides are TGCAGTGCCCTTGACAGGGGGCGTTTTGGCGGGGAGCTGTTTTTT. This codes for CSALDRGRFGGELFF.

The table lists this clonotype with many counts. This sequence joins TRBV2 and TRBJ1-5, with a tentative D call TRBD1 (5 bases). The CDR3 sequence is 15 residues long. Germline lookup yields CDR1 SNHLY and CDR2 FYNNEI. Trimming removed 8 bases from V and 5 bases from J, with 19 bases in between. CDR3 residues: CASRSAAGIYQPQHF. Written as DNA, the CDR3 is TGTGCCAGCCGGTCTGCTGCAGGGATTTATCAGCCCCAGCATTTT. Supplemented by reference TRBV2 and TRBJ1-5, the full variable domain reads EPEVTQTPSHQVTQMGQEVILRCVPISNHLYFYWYRQILGQKVEFLVSFYNNEISEKSEIFDDQFSVERPDGSNFTLKIRSTKLEDSAMYFCASRSAAGIYQPQHFGDGTRLSIL.

This clonotype was recorded at least ten times. The V call is TRBV2, the J call TRBJ1-5; D not certain. Deletions cut 4 bases from V and 2 bases from J, with 21 bases between. Germline loops: CDR1 SNHLY, CDR2 FYNNEI. The length of the CDR3 is 18 residues. In DNA form, the CDR3 reads TGTGCCAGCAGTGCGGTAAGACCAAGGGTTAGTGGCAATCAGCCCCAGCATTTT. Amino acid sequence: CASSAVRPRVSGNQPQHF.